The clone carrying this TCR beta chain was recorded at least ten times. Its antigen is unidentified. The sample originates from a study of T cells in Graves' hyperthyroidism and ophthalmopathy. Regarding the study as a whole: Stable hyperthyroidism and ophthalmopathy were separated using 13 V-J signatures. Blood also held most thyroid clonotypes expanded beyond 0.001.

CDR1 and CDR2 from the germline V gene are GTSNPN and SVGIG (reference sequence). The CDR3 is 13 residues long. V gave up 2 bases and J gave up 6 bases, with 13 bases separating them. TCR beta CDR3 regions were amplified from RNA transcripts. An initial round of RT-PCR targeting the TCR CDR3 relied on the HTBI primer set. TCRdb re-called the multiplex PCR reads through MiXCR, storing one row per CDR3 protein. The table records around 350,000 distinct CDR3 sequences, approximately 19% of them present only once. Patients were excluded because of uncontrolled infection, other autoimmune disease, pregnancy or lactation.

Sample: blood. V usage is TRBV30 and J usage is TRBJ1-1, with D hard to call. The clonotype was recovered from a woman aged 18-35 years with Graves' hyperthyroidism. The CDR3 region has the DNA TGTGCCTGGAGTAGGAGTGAGCGCGCTGAAGCTTTCTTT. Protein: CAWSRSERAEAFF.